A selection of T cell receptor beta chains follows, all from one sample in a study of OX40 agonist ivuxolimab in advanced cancers. The assay was immunoSEQ multiplex PCR, and TCRdb's table has in-frame clones only and misses some. Of 82,000 or so clones in the sample, 80% to 95% are singletons; the top ten hold roughly 0.6%. The sequences come from CD4+ or CD8+ T cells sorted from blood, collected in a trial of the OX40 agonist ivuxolimab. The receptor source for this set is an adult with an advanced solid tumor such as melanoma, head and neck, liver or kidney cancer. Both conserved end residues are part of each CDR3. Fields, in order: clone size, J gene, V gene, D gene, CDR3 DNA, CDR3 protein. The D gene is left open where the match is weak. Part of the rows lack a size; the others show once, few, many or a class for expanded clones.

clone size: .
J gene: TRBJ1-1
V gene: TRBV10-3
D gene: .
CDR3 DNA: TGTGCCATCAGTGAGTCGGCAGGGCGCTTGGGCACTGAAGCTTTCTTT
CDR3 protein: CAISESAGRLGTEAFF

clone size: few
J gene: TRBJ2-1
V gene: TRBV19
D gene: TRBD2
CDR3 DNA: TGTGCTGTACTAGCGGGAGCAAACAATGAGCAGTTCTTC
CDR3 protein: CAVLAGANNEQFF

clone size: .
J gene: TRBJ1-1
V gene: TRBV7-3
D gene: .
CDR3 DNA: TGTGCCAGCAGAGGGTCCATGGGCACTGAAGCTTTCTTT
CDR3 protein: CASRGSMGTEAFF

clone size: .
J gene: TRBJ1-4
V gene: TRBV25-1
D gene: .
CDR3 DNA: TGTGCCAGCAGTTTATCACCTAATGAAAAACTGTTTTTT
CDR3 protein: CASSLSPNEKLFF

clone size: .
J gene: TRBJ2-7
V gene: TRBV5-1
D gene: TRBD1
CDR3 DNA: TGCGCCAGCAGCCCGGGACAGGGACGCTACGAGCAGTACTTC
CDR3 protein: CASSPGQGRYEQYF

clone size: .
J gene: TRBJ2-1
V gene: TRBV19
D gene: .
CDR3 DNA: TGTGCCAGTAGTAGTAGGCGGGATGAGCAGTTCTTC
CDR3 protein: CASSSRRDEQFF

clone size: once
J gene: TRBJ2-7
V gene: TRBV5-4
D gene: .
CDR3 DNA: TGTGCCAGCAGCTTGTACCATTCATACGAGCAGTACTTC
CDR3 protein: CASSLYHSYEQYF

clone size: .
J gene: TRBJ1-5
V gene: TRBV10-3
D gene: .
CDR3 DNA: TGTGCCATCAGCCCCGACGTATATCAGCCCCAGCATTTT
CDR3 protein: CAISPDVYQPQHF

clone size: .
J gene: TRBJ2-5
V gene: TRBV4-1
D gene: .
CDR3 DNA: TGCGCCAGCAGCCAAGATGAACGGTTCCAAGAGACCCAGTACTTC
CDR3 protein: CASSQDERFQETQYF

clone size: .
J gene: TRBJ2-7
V gene: TRBV30
D gene: TRBD2
CDR3 DNA: TGTGCCTCGTCCGGCGGGGGTGACGAGCAGTACTTC
CDR3 protein: CASSGGGDEQYF

clone size: .
J gene: TRBJ2-3
V gene: TRBV6-5
D gene: .
CDR3 DNA: TGTGCCAGCAGTTACACTGTTACTAGCACAGATACGCAGTATTTT
CDR3 protein: CASSYTVTSTDTQYF

clone size: .
J gene: TRBJ1-3
V gene: TRBV30
D gene: .
CDR3 DNA: TGTGCCTGTACGGACGGCTCTGGAAACACCATATATTTT
CDR3 protein: CACTDGSGNTIYF

clone size: .
J gene: TRBJ2-6
V gene: TRBV5-6
D gene: .
CDR3 DNA: TGTGCCAGCAGCTTGTTTGCCTTGTCTGGGGCCAACGTCCTGACTTTC
CDR3 protein: CASSLFALSGANVLTF

clone size: .
J gene: TRBJ2-7
V gene: TRBV11-3
D gene: TRBD1
CDR3 DNA: TGTGCCAGCAGCTTAGACGGGACAGGGGAGGACGAGCAGTACTTC
CDR3 protein: CASSLDGTGEDEQYF

clone size: .
J gene: TRBJ1-4
V gene: TRBV4-2
D gene: TRBD1
CDR3 DNA: TGTGCCAGCAGCCAAGGGACAGGGGGCCTCAGGGAAAAACTGTTTTTT
CDR3 protein: CASSQGTGGLREKLFF

clone size: .
J gene: TRBJ2-3
V gene: TRBV6-1
D gene: .
CDR3 DNA: TGTGCCAGCAGTGAAATAGAGGCCATTAGCACAGATACGCAGTATTTT
CDR3 protein: CASSEIEAISTDTQYF

clone size: .
J gene: TRBJ1-1
V gene: TRBV18
D gene: .
CDR3 DNA: TGCGCCAGCTCACCTAAACACGGGGGTAACACTGAAGCTTTCTTT
CDR3 protein: CASSPKHGGNTEAFF

clone size: .
J gene: TRBJ1-3
V gene: TRBV5-1
D gene: .
CDR3 DNA: TGCGCCAGCAGCCCGGGGGGACCTTCCTCTGGAAACACCATATATTTT
CDR3 protein: CASSPGGPSSGNTIYF

clone size: .
J gene: TRBJ2-1
V gene: TRBV5-1
D gene: .
CDR3 DNA: TGCGCCAGCAGCGGGGGACTGTACAATGAGCAGTTCTTC
CDR3 protein: CASSGGLYNEQFF

clone size: .
J gene: TRBJ2-7
V gene: TRBV4-1
D gene: TRBD1
CDR3 DNA: TGCGCCAGCAGCCCCAGACAGGGGAATAGGTACGAGCAGTACTTC
CDR3 protein: CASSPRQGNRYEQYF

clone size: .
J gene: TRBJ1-5
V gene: TRBV18
D gene: .
CDR3 DNA: TGTGCCAGCTCACCGACGGGTAGTGACAATCAGCCCCAGCATTTT
CDR3 protein: CASSPTGSDNQPQHF

clone size: .
J gene: TRBJ1-2
V gene: TRBV6-5
D gene: .
CDR3 DNA: TGTGCCAGCAGACAGAACTATGGCTACACCTTC
CDR3 protein: CASRQNYGYTF

clone size: few
J gene: TRBJ2-7
V gene: TRBV14
D gene: .
CDR3 DNA: TGTGCCAGCAGCCAGGGTTACGAGCAGTACTTC
CDR3 protein: CASSQGYEQYF

clone size: .
J gene: TRBJ2-1
V gene: TRBV7-3
D gene: .
CDR3 DNA: TGTGCCAGCAGCTTAACGTCAGCCTATGAGCAGTTCTTC
CDR3 protein: CASSLTSAYEQFF

clone size: .
J gene: TRBJ1-1
V gene: TRBV19
D gene: .
CDR3 DNA: TGTGCCAGTAGTAAGCGGCGGGAGGACACTGAAGCTTTCTTT
CDR3 protein: CASSKRREDTEAFF

clone size: .
J gene: TRBJ1-5
V gene: TRBV5-6
D gene: TRBD1
CDR3 DNA: TGTGCCAGCAGCTTGGGGGGACAGGGTACTCAGCCCCAGCATTTT
CDR3 protein: CASSLGGQGTQPQHF

clone size: .
J gene: TRBJ2-7
V gene: TRBV19
D gene: .
CDR3 DNA: TGTGCCAGTAGGGGAGCTCCAGTCTACGAGCAGTACTTC
CDR3 protein: CASRGAPVYEQYF

clone size: .
J gene: TRBJ2-3
V gene: TRBV6-1
D gene: .
CDR3 DNA: TGTGCCAGCATGGGGACTTTTCCCTTCACAGATACGCAGTATTTT
CDR3 protein: CASMGTFPFTDTQYF

clone size: once
J gene: TRBJ1-1
V gene: TRBV18
D gene: .
CDR3 DNA: TGTGCCAGCTCAGCAGAAAGCCAGGGTCTTGACACTGAAGCTTTCTTT
CDR3 protein: CASSAESQGLDTEAFF

clone size: few
J gene: TRBJ1-2
V gene: TRBV4-2
D gene: TRBD1
CDR3 DNA: TGTGCCAGCAGCCCTTCCTCCGGGACAGCAAACTATGGCTACACCTTC
CDR3 protein: CASSPSSGTANYGYTF

clone size: .
J gene: TRBJ1-1
V gene: TRBV5-4
D gene: .
CDR3 DNA: TGTGCCAGCAGCTTGGGCGGACTACTTAACACTGAAGCTTTCTTT
CDR3 protein: CASSLGGLLNTEAFF

clone size: .
J gene: TRBJ1-2
V gene: TRBV6-1
D gene: .
CDR3 DNA: TGTGCCAGCAGTGACAGACACTATGGCTACACCTTC
CDR3 protein: CASSDRHYGYTF

clone size: .
J gene: TRBJ1-1
V gene: TRBV7-2
D gene: .
CDR3 DNA: TGTGCCAGCAGCTTAGTCCGGGGAGACACTGAAGCTTTCTTT
CDR3 protein: CASSLVRGDTEAFF

clone size: .
J gene: TRBJ2-7
V gene: TRBV2
D gene: TRBD2
CDR3 DNA: TGTGCCAGCGGGTCTAGCGGAATATCCTACGAGCAGTACTTC
CDR3 protein: CASGSSGISYEQYF

clone size: .
J gene: TRBJ2-2
V gene: TRBV30
D gene: .
CDR3 DNA: TGTGCCTGGAGGAGACTCGGGAACACCGGGGAGCTGTTTTTT
CDR3 protein: CAWRRLGNTGELFF

clone size: .
J gene: TRBJ2-7
V gene: TRBV18
D gene: TRBD1
CDR3 DNA: TGTGCCAGCTCACCCGGGACAGGGGACGAGCAGTACTTC
CDR3 protein: CASSPGTGDEQYF

clone size: .
J gene: TRBJ2-1
V gene: TRBV7-9
D gene: .
CDR3 DNA: TGTGCCAGCAGCTTTAGTAGTAGCTACAATGAGCAGTTCTTC
CDR3 protein: CASSFSSSYNEQFF

clone size: .
J gene: TRBJ2-1
V gene: TRBV5-1
D gene: TRBD1
CDR3 DNA: TGCGCCAGCAGCTTGGCCGGGACAGGGGCTGAGCAGTTCTTC
CDR3 protein: CASSLAGTGAEQFF

clone size: .
J gene: TRBJ2-7
V gene: TRBV5-4
D gene: TRBD1
CDR3 DNA: TGTGCCAGCAGCTTGGTCGCCGGGACAGGGGGCTACGAGCAGTACTTC
CDR3 protein: CASSLVAGTGGYEQYF

clone size: .
J gene: TRBJ1-2
V gene: TRBV30
D gene: .
CDR3 DNA: TGTGCCTGGAATCTGGGTCCGGATGGCTACACCTTC
CDR3 protein: CAWNLGPDGYTF

clone size: .
J gene: TRBJ2-3
V gene: TRBV7-3
D gene: TRBD2
CDR3 DNA: TGTGCCAGCAGCTCTGCTCTAGCGGGAGTGGCAGATACGCAGTATTTT
CDR3 protein: CASSSALAGVADTQYF

clone size: .
J gene: TRBJ2-5
V gene: TRBV7-6
D gene: .
CDR3 DNA: TGTGCCAGCAGCTTACTTCGGTCTTTAAGAGAGACCCAGTACTTC
CDR3 protein: CASSLLRSLRETQYF

clone size: .
J gene: TRBJ2-2
V gene: TRBV9
D gene: TRBD2
CDR3 DNA: TGTGCCAGCAGCCCCCGGGGAAGCGGGAGGGCCACCGGGGAGCTGTTTTTT
CDR3 protein: CASSPRGSGRATGELFF

clone size: .
J gene: TRBJ1-2
V gene: TRBV9
D gene: .
CDR3 DNA: TGTGCCAGCAGCACGAGACAGACTCGGGACGGCTACACCTTC
CDR3 protein: CASSTRQTRDGYTF

clone size: .
J gene: TRBJ2-3
V gene: TRBV6-5
D gene: .
CDR3 DNA: TGTGCCAGCAGTTACTCGAGGCCCCCTGGCACAGATACGCAGTATTTT
CDR3 protein: CASSYSRPPGTDTQYF

clone size: .
J gene: TRBJ1-2
V gene: TRBV7-9
D gene: .
CDR3 DNA: TGTGCCAGCAGCTTAGATGTTGGCAGCGTCTCGAAGGGCTACACCTTC
CDR3 protein: CASSLDVGSVSKGYTF

clone size: .
J gene: TRBJ1-2
V gene: TRBV29-1
D gene: TRBD1
CDR3 DNA: TGCAGCGTAGCCCCCACAGGGGGCCAAGGCTACACCTTC
CDR3 protein: CSVAPTGGQGYTF

clone size: .
J gene: TRBJ1-4
V gene: TRBV10-1
D gene: TRBD1
CDR3 DNA: TGCGCCAGCAGTCAGCAACAGGGGAGTGAAAAACTGTTTTTT
CDR3 protein: CASSQQQGSEKLFF

clone size: few
J gene: TRBJ2-3
V gene: TRBV5-1
D gene: .
CDR3 DNA: TGCGCCAGCAGCTTGGGGGTGGACTCGAATACAGATACGCAGTATTTT
CDR3 protein: CASSLGVDSNTDTQYF